These T cell receptor beta chains were read from a single sample in a study of post-analysis software for immune sequencing data. TCRdb re-called the PCR reads through MiXCR, storing one row per CDR3 protein. The sample carries roughly 160,000 distinct CDR3 sequences, roughly 40% recorded once. The sample in question was blood, obtained after autologous hematopoietic stem cell transplantation. All receptors derive from a girl aged 10 to 17 with multiple sclerosis. CDR3s leave out the opening cysteine and the closing phenylalanine or tryptophan. The order of the fields is J gene, V gene, CDR3 protein.

TRBJ2-7 TRBV7-9 ASSYTSGPSYEQY
TRBJ2-1 TRBV7-3 ASSSTSYNEQF
TRBJ2-3 TRBV11-2 ASSGGLAGGGDTQY
TRBJ1-1 TRBV24-1 ATSFEGSTEAF
TRBJ2-7 TRBV6-4 ASSELGTPTSEQY
TRBJ2-5 TRBV29-1 SVVRQGARTETQY
TRBJ2-5 TRBV20-1 SAQTWETQY
TRBJ1-1 TRBV18 ASSPVNAEAF
TRBJ2-3 TRBV5-1 ASSLYIQGPGDTQY
TRBJ2-7 TRBV30 AWEALSEQY
TRBJ1-5 TRBV7-2 ASSLDSTYSNQPQH
TRBJ2-1 TRBV11-3 ASSLIESGGNEQF
TRBJ1-1 TRBV4-2 ASSARQGAITEAF
TRBJ2-1 TRBV7-9 ASSMTGGAYNEQF
TRBJ2-1 TRBV28 ASSSQGASGINQGYNEQF
TRBJ2-7 TRBV5-1 ASSLGWGNSYEQY
TRBJ2-5 TRBV29-1 SATQGGSETQY
TRBJ1-2 TRBV12-3/TRBV12-4 ASSLTGPRPNYGYT
TRBJ1-1 TRBV20-1 SARVPGAGDAF
TRBJ2-5 TRBV20-1 SARALLNEQY
TRBJ2-7 TRBV9 ASSVTRQGYEQY
TRBJ2-3 TRBV11-2 ASSLDTVADTQY
TRBJ2-4 TRBV7-2 ASSLEAPKNIQY
TRBJ2-1 TRBV24-1 ATSVASGSYNEQF
TRBJ2-3 TRBV20-1 SAIPVERGNTDTQY
TRBJ2-7 TRBV20-1 SASFGGHRSYEQY
TRBJ1-2 TRBV28 ASSPDRVDYGYT
TRBJ2-5 TRBV27 ASSAGLANGEQY
TRBJ2-5 TRBV11-3 ASSEKTDLKTQY
TRBJ2-1 TRBV24-1 AASDPRTSGNLKNEQF